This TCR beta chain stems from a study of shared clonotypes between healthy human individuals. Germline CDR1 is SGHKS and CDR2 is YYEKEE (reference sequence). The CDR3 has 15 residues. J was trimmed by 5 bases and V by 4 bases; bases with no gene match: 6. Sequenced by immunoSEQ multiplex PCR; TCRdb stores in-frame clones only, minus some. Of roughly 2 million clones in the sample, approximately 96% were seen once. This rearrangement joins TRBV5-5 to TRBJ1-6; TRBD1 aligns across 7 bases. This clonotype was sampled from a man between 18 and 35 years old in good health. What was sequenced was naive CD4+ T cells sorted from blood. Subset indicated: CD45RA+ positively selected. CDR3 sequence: CASSKQGSNNSPLHF. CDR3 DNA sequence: TGTGCCAGCAGCAAACAGGGGTCTAATAATTCACCCCTCCACTTT.